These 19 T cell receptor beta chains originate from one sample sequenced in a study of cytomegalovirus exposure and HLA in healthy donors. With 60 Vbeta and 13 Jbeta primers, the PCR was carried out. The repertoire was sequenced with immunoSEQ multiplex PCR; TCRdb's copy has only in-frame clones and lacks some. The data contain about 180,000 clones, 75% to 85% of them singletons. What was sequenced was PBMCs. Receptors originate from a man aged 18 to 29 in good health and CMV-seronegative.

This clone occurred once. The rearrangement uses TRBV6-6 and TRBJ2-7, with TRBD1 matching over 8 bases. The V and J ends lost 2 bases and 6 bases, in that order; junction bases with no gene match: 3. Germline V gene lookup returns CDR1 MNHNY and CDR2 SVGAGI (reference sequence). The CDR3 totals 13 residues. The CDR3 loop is CASSYPGTGEQYF. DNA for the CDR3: TGTGCCAGCAGTTACCCCGGGACAGGCGAGCAGTACTTC.

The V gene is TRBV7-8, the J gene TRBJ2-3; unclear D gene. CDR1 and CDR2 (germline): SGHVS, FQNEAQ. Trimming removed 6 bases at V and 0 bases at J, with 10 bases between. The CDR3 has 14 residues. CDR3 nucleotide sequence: TGTGCCAGCAGAAGGAGTGCTAGCACAGATACGCAGTATTTT. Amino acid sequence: CASRRSASTDTQYF.

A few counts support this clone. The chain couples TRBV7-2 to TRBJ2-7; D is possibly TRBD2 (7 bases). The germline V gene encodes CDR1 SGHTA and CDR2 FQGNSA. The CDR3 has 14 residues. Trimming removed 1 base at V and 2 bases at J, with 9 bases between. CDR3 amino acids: CASSLEGGTYEQYF. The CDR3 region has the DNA TGTGCCAGCAGCTTAGAGGGGGGGACCTACGAGCAGTACTTC.

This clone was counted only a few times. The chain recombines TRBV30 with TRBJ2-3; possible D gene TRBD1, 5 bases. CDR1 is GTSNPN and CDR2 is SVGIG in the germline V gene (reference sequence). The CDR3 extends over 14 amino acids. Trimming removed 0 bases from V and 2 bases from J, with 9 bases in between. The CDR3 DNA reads TGTGCCTGGAGTGTGGGGCCCCTCACAGATACGCAGTATTTT. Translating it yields CAWSVGPLTDTQYF.

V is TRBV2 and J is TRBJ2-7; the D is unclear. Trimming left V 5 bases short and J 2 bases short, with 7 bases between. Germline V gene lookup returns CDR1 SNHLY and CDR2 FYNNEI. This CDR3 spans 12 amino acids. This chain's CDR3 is CASSILAYEQYF. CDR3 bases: TGTGCCAGCAGTATATTAGCCTACGAGCAGTACTTC.

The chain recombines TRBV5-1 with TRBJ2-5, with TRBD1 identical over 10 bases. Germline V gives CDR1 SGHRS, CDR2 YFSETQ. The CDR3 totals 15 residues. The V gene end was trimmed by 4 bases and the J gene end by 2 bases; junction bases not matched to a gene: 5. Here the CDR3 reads CASSRGQGGQETQYF. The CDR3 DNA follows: TGCGCCAGCAGCCGCGGACAGGGGGGACAAGAGACCCAGTACTTC.

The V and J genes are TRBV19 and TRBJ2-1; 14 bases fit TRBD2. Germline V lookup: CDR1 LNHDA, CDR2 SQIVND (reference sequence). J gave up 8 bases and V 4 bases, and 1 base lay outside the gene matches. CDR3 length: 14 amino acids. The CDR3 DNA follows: TGTGCCAGTAGTAGGGGACTAGCGGGAGATGAGCAGTTCTTC. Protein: CASSRGLAGDEQFF.

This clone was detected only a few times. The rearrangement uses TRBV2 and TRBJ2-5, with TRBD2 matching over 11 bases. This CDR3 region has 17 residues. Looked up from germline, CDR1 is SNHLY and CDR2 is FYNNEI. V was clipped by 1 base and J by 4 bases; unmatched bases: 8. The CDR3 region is CASSEVPGLAEGETQYF. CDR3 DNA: TGTGCCAGCAGTGAAGTCCCGGGACTAGCGGAGGGAGAGACCCAGTACTTC.

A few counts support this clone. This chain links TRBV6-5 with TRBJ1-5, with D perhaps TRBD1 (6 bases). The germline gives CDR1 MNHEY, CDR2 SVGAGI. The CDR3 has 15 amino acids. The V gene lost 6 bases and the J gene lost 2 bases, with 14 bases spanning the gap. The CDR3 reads CASSTSRGRNQPQHF. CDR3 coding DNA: TGTGCCAGCAGCACATCCAGGGGACGCAATCAGCCCCAGCATTTT.

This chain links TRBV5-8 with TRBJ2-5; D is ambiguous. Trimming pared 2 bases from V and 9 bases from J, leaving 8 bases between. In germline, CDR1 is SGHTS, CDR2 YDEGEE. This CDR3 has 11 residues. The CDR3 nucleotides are TGTGCCAGCAGCTTAGTCTCGGCCCAGTACTTC. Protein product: CASSLVSAQYF.

The CDR3: CASRRTSGGDTQYF. The CDR3 DNA is TGTGCCAGCAGAAGGACTAGCGGTGGAGATACGCAGTATTTT. J is TRBJ2-3 and V is TRBV6-1; TRBD2 aligns across 10 bases. The CDR3 spans 14 residues. Germline V lookup: CDR1 MNHNS, CDR2 SASEGT. After removal of 6 bases from V and 5 bases from J, the junction contained 5 bases not matched to a gene.

This CDR3 is CASSGQELGSQPQHF. CDR3 bases: TGTGCCAGCAGTGGACAGGAGCTTGGGAGTCAGCCCCAGCATTTT. The V and J genes are TRBV2 and TRBJ1-5, with a possible D match to TRBD1 (6 bases). This CDR3 is 15 amino acids long. V lost 4 bases and J 6 bases, leaving 16 bases between the germline ends. From germline, CDR1 is SNHLY and CDR2 FYNNEI. Full variable domain (outside the CDR3, taken from reference TRBV2 and TRBJ1-5): EPEVTQTPSHQVTQMGQEVILRCVPISNHLYFYWYRQILGQKVEFLVSFYNNEISEKSEIFDDQFSVERPDGSNFTLKIRSTKLEDSAMYFCASSGQELGSQPQHFGDGTRLSIL.

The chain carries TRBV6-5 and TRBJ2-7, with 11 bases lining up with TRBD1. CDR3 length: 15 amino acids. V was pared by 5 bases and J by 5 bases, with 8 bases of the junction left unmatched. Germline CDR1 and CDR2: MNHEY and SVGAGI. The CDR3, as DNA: TGTGCCAGCAGTATGGACAGGGGGCTATTAAACGAGCAGTACTTC. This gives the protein CASSMDRGLLNEQYF.

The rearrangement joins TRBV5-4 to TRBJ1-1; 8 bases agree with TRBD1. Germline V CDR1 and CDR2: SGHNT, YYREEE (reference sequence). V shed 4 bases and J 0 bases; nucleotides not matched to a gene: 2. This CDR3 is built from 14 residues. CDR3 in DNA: TGTGCCAGCAGCCTGGGACAGGTGAACACTGAAGCTTTCTTT. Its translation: CASSLGQVNTEAFF.

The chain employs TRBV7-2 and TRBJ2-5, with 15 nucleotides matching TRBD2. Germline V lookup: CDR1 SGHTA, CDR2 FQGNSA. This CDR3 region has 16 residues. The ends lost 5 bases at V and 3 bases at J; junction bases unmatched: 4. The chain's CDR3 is CASSHGLAGGEETQYF. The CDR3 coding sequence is TGTGCCAGCAGCCATGGACTAGCGGGGGGGGAAGAGACCCAGTACTTC.

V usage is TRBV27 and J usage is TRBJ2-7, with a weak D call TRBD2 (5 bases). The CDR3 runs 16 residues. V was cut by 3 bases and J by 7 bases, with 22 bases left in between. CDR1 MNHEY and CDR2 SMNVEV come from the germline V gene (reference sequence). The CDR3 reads CASSFQTRGRGCEQYF. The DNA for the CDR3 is TGTGCCAGCAGTTTCCAGACACGGGGTAGAGGATGTGAGCAGTACTTC.

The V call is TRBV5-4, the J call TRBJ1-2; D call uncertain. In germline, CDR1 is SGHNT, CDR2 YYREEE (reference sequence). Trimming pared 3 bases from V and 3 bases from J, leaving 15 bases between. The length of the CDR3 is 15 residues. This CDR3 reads CASSSSFTAYYGYTF. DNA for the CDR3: TGTGCCAGCAGCTCCTCTTTTACAGCTTACTATGGCTACACCTTC.

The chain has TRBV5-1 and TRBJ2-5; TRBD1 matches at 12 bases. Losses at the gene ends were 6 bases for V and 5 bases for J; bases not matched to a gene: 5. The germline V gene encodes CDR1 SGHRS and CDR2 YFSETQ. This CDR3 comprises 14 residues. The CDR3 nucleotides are TGCGCCAGCACGGGACAGGGGGCTTGGGAGACCCAGTACTTC. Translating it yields CASTGQGAWETQYF.

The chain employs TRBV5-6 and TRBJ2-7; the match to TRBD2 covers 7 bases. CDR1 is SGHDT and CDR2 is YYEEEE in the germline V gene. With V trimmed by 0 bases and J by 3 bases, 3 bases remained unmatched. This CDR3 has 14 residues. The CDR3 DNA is TGTGCCAGCAGCTTGGTTGGACTAGACTACGAGCAGTACTTC. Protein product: CASSLVGLDYEQYF.